What follows are 18 T cell receptor beta chains derived from one specimen sequenced in a study of neurological immune-mediated disorders. One entry per CDR3 protein results from TCRdb running MiXCR on the 5' RACE reads. The table includes roughly 30,000 distinct CDR3 sequences, about 12% detected once. Sequencing input: PBMCs. The receptors were gathered from a woman in her sixties or seventies in good health.

This clonotype was observed many times. This chain connects TRBV7-9 to TRBJ2-7; D is tentatively TRBD1 or TRBD2 (5 bases each). The V end lost 10 bases, the J end lost 3 bases, and 13 bases lay between the germline ends. This CDR3 has 12 amino acids. The germline V gene has CDR1 SEHNR and CDR2 FQNEAQ (reference sequence). The CDR3 here is CATGDGLYEQYF. CDR3 bases: TGTGCCACTGGGGACGGACTCTACGAGCAGTACTTC. Full variable domain (rest looked up from reference TRBV7-9 and TRBJ2-7): DTGVSQNPRHKITKRGQNVTFRCDPISEHNRLYWYRQTLGQGPEFLTYFQNEAQLEKSRLLSDRFSAERPKGSFSTLEIQRTEQGDSAMYLCATGDGLYEQYFGPGTRLTVT.

This clonotype was observed many times. The chain couples TRBV4-3 to TRBJ1-1; 7 nucleotides align to TRBD1. V lost 0 bases to trimming and J lost 2 bases; unmatched junction nucleotides: 9. This CDR3 contains 17 residues. Per the germline V gene, CDR1 is LGHNA and CDR2 is YSLEER. As DNA, the CDR3 is TGCGCCAGCAGCCAAGATTGGGGAGGGGGCAGCAACACTGAAGCTTTCTTT. Protein: CASSQDWGGGSNTEAFF.

This clonotype was detected ten times or more. The rearrangement uses TRBV20-1 and TRBJ2-1, with 9 bases that match TRBD2. The germline V gene has CDR1 DFQATT and CDR2 SNEGSKA (reference sequence). CDR3 size: 16 residues. V shed 3 bases, J shed 0 bases, and the junction held 6 bases outside the gene matches. The CDR3 DNA follows: TGCAGTGCTAGGACGCTTAGCGGGGGCTCCTACAATGAGCAGTTCTTC. Residues: CSARTLSGGSYNEQFF.

This rearrangement joins TRBV7-2 to TRBJ1-2; unclear D gene. This CDR3 has 13 amino acids. V shed 5 bases and J shed 5 bases, with 12 bases lying between them. Germline CDR1 reads SGHTA; CDR2 reads FQGNSA. CDR3 sequence (DNA): TGTGCCAGCAGCACTTTAGCTCAATATGGCTACACCTTC. This encodes CASSTLAQYGYTF.

This clonotype was counted at least ten times. The genes are TRBV6-2 or TRBV6-3 and TRBJ2-3; TRBD2 agrees at 7 bases. From germline, CDR1 is MNHEY and CDR2 SVGEGT. The J segment lost 4 bases and the V segment lost 0 bases, leaving 7 bases of the junction unmatched. This CDR3 has 16 residues. The CDR3 loop is CASSYSFGLDSDTQYF. CDR3 DNA: TGTGCCAGCAGTTACTCCTTCGGACTAGATTCAGATACGCAGTATTTT.

This clonotype has ten or more counts. The chain carries TRBV5-5 and TRBJ2-1; D may match TRBD1 or TRBD2 (6 bases each). The CDR3 is 15 amino acids. Trimming pared 6 bases from V and 7 bases from J, leaving 20 bases between. Germline values: CDR1 SGHKS, CDR2 YYEKEE (reference sequence). The CDR3 protein is CASIRGGGLSNEQFF. CDR3 nucleotide sequence: TGTGCCAGCATCCGAGGAGGGGGTCTCAGTAATGAGCAGTTCTTC. The whole variable domain, filled in from reference TRBV5-5 and TRBJ2-1, reads DAGVTQSPTHLIKTRGQQVTLRCSPISGHKSVSWYQQVLGQGPQFIFQYYEKEERGRGNFPDRFSARQFPNYSSELNVNALLLGDSALYLCASIRGGGLSNEQFFGPGTRLTVL.

Comments on this clonotype: A read error is likely, as this CDR3 ends without the conserved phenylalanine or tryptophan. The genes are TRBV4-1 and TRBJ2-7, with TRBD1 matching over 7 bases. V lost 3 bases to trimming and J lost 3 bases; unmatched junction nucleotides: 8. CDR3 length equals 15 residues. The germline gives CDR1 MGHRA, CDR2 YSYEKL. CDR3 protein: CASSQTRGGLYEQYL. CDR3 bases: TGCGCCAGCAGCCAGACGAGAGGGGGCCTCTACGAGCAGTACTTA.

This clonotype has at least ten counts. J is TRBJ1-2 and V is TRBV6-2 or TRBV6-3; 9 nucleotides line up with TRBD1. The CDR3 consists of 13 residues. The germline gives CDR1 MNHEY, CDR2 SVGEGT. The V and J ends lost 5 bases and 5 bases, in that order; junction bases with no gene match: 3. The CDR3, as DNA: TGTGCCAGCAGTGGGACAGGGCTTTATGGCTACACCTTC. It translates to CASSGTGLYGYTF.

This clonotype has ten or more counts. The V and J genes are TRBV5-1 and TRBJ2-2, with TRBD1 matching over 7 bases. Losses at the gene ends were 2 bases for V and 14 bases for J; bases not matched to a gene: 18. Germline V gene data show CDR1 as SGHRS and CDR2 as YFSETQ. CDR3 length equals 16 residues. The CDR3 nucleotides are TGCGCCAGCAGCTTTGTTTACAGGGGCCCCAGCTGGCGACTGTTTTTT. Amino acids: CASSFVYRGPSWRLFF.

This clonotype was seen ten or more times. This chain links TRBV5-1 with TRBJ2-1; 8 bases line up with TRBD1. Germline V gene sequence: CDR1 SGHRS, CDR2 YFSETQ. This CDR3 spans 16 amino acids. The ends lost 4 bases at V and 0 bases at J; junction bases unmatched: 6. The CDR3 bases are TGCGCCAGCAGCCGCCCGGACAGGGTCTCCTACAATGAGCAGTTCTTC. Its protein is CASSRPDRVSYNEQFF. Based on the CDR3 plus reference TRBV5-1 and TRBJ2-1, the full variable domain is KAGVTQTPRYLIKTRGQQVTLSCSPISGHRSVSWYQQTPGQGLQFLFEYFSETQRNKGNFPGRFSGRQFSNSRSEMNVSTLELGDSALYLCASSRPDRVSYNEQFFGPGTRLTVL.

This clonotype was counted at least ten times. The rearrangement joins TRBV5-1 to TRBJ2-1, with TRBD1 identical over 7 bases. The germline V gene has CDR1 SGHRS and CDR2 YFSETQ. The V gene end was trimmed by 3 bases and the J gene end by 1 base; junction bases not matched to a gene: 16. The CDR3 is 19 amino acids. Written as DNA, the CDR3 is TGCGCCAGCAGCTACCCAGGACAGGTTGCTCCACTTTCCTACAATGAGCAGTTCTTC. Its protein is CASSYPGQVAPLSYNEQFF.

This clonotype was seen ten or more times. The CDR3 DNA reads as TGCAGTGCTGCTCTGACGGGGGGAGTAGAGACCCAGTACTTC. As protein: CSAALTGGVETQYF. The chain is built from TRBV20-1 and TRBJ2-5; 7 bases are shared with TRBD2. J lost 4 bases, V lost 5 bases, and 10 bases had no gene match. CDR3 length: 14 amino acids. Germline CDR1 and CDR2: DFQATT and SNEGSKA (reference sequence).

This clonotype was observed a handful of times. At one end, the junction sequence differs from germline, possibly due to a read error. The V and J genes are TRBV5-8 and TRBJ1-5; TRBD1 might be the D (6 bases). The CDR3 covers 11 residues. Germline CDR1 SGHTS, CDR2 YDEGEE. The chain's CDR3 is CASSYDDRRPF. CDR3 nucleotides: TGTGCCAGCAGCTATGATGACAGGCGGCCTTTT.

The table lists this clonotype with many counts. The chain employs TRBV4-3 and TRBJ2-7; tentative D call: TRBD2 (6 bases). This CDR3 contains 13 residues. Looked up from germline, CDR1 is LGHNA and CDR2 is YSLEER. Between the trimmed V and J ends, which lost 1 base and 6 bases, there was a span of 10 bases. As DNA, the CDR3 is TGCGCCAGCAGCCAAGGCCGCGGGGCCGAGCAGTACTTC. This gives the protein CASSQGRGAEQYF.

The table lists this clonotype with many counts. The V and J genes are TRBV29-1 and TRBJ2-2; D is unresolved. Germline V gene data show CDR1 as SQVTM and CDR2 as ANQGSEA. The CDR3 is 14 amino acids. V was cut by 2 bases and J by 0 bases, with 7 bases left in between. Here the CDR3 reads CSVELGANTGELFF. As DNA, the CDR3 is TGCAGCGTTGAACTTGGCGCGAACACCGGGGAGCTGTTTTTT.

This clonotype came up many times. The V and J genes are TRBV5-1 and TRBJ2-3; D call uncertain. CDR3 size: 13 residues. CDR1 is SGHRS, CDR2 YFSETQ, per germline. Trimming pared 5 bases from V and 1 base from J, leaving 8 bases between. CDR3 in DNA: TGCGCCAGCAGGATACGTGGCACAGATACGCAGTATTTT. Its translation is CASRIRGTDTQYF.

This clonotype was counted many times. The J gene is TRBJ2-4, the V gene TRBV20-1; D not resolved. Germline V gene sequence: CDR1 DFQATT, CDR2 SNEGSKA (reference sequence). This CDR3 has 11 residues. V was pared by 3 bases and J by 9 bases, with 9 bases between. The CDR3 DNA is TGCAGTGCTAGCGCAGCCGGCATTCAGTACTTC. It codes for CSASAAGIQYF.

Many counts were recorded for this clonotype. Here the CDR3 reads CASSQSGGGSYEQYF. The CDR3 DNA is TGCGCCAGCAGCCAATCCGGTGGCGGCTCCTACGAGCAGTACTTC. The chain employs TRBV4-3 and TRBJ2-7; no clear D. V dropped 2 bases and J dropped 0 bases, with 11 bases sitting between them. Per germline, CDR1 LGHNA and CDR2 YSLEER. This CDR3 is built from 15 residues.